This TCR beta chain was sequenced during a study of T cell responses to AZD1222 COVID-19 vaccine. Study-wide findings and caveats: Seropositive status at baseline applied to only five to seven AZD1222 recipients. Per reports, nearly half of all spike-specific TCRs target regions that are unmutated in variants. Clonal diversity may have been underestimated in mostly white British donors.

The repertoire was sequenced with immunoSEQ multiplex PCR; TCRdb's copy has only in-frame clones and lacks some. Counted here are about 140,000 clones, roughly nine tenths occurring once; the ten biggest clones make up roughly 1.7%. Of note for this clone: The antigen is not known.

The sequences come from peripheral blood, collected 28 days after the second AZD1222 dose. The TCR originated in an adult who received the AZD1222 COVID-19 vaccine.

The DNA of the CDR3 is TGCGCCAGCAGCTTGGCCGGAATTGCGGGGACTCAAAATTCACCCCTCCACTTT. Translated: CASSLAGIAGTQNSPLHF. The V gene is TRBV5-1, the J gene TRBJ1-6; possible D gene TRBD1, 5 bases. This CDR3 is built from 18 residues. With 0 bases removed from V and 7 bases from J, the gap between germline ends came to 20 bases. Germline loops: CDR1 SGHRS, CDR2 YFSETQ.